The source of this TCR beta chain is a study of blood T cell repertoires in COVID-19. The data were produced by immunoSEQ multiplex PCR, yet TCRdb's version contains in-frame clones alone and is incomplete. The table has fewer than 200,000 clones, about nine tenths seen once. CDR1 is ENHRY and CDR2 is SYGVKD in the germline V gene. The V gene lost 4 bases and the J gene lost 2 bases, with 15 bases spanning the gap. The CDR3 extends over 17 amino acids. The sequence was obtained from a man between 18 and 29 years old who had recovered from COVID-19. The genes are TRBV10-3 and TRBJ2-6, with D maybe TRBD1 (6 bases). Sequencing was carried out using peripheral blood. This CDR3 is CAISGGQSPTGANVLTF. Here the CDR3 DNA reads TGTGCCATCAGTGGAGGACAGTCCCCCACTGGGGCCAACGTCCTGACTTTC.